The 4 T cell receptor beta chains below all came from one sample that was sequenced in a study of tumor-infiltrating lymphocytes in localized non-small cell lung cancer. Libraries were prepared by immunoSEQ multiplex PCR; TCRdb keeps only in-frame clonotypes and omits some of them. The sample lists around 15,000 clones, 70% to 90% occurring once. Sequenced: uninvolved lung tissue not adjacent to the tumor. The source of these receptors is a human donor with non-small cell lung cancer.

The chain couples TRBV11-2 to TRBJ2-7; maybe TRBD1 (6 bases). CDR1 is SGHAT and CDR2 is FQNNGV in the germline V gene. The germline V and J ends were trimmed by 3 bases and 2 bases, with 14 bases remaining between them. This CDR3 has 15 residues. The CDR3 DNA sequence: TGTGCCAGCAGCTTCCATGGGACACCGACCTACGAGCAGTACTTC. Amino acid sequence: CASSFHGTPTYEQYF.

This chain links TRBV7-9 with TRBJ2-6, with D uncertain. CDR1 SEHNR and CDR2 FQNEAQ come from the germline V gene (reference sequence). CDR3 length: 16 residues. Trimming shortened V by 4 bases and J by 3 bases, and 13 bases separated the two germline ends. CDR3 amino acids: CASSSGFVDGANVLTF. DNA of the CDR3: TGTGCCAGCAGCTCCGGTTTCGTGGATGGGGCCAACGTCCTGACTTTC. The variable domain in full, with the rest retrieved from reference TRBV7-9 and TRBJ2-6, is DTGVSQNPRHKITKRGQNVTFRCDPISEHNRLYWYRQTLGQGPEFLTYFQNEAQLEKSRLLSDRFSAERPKGSFSTLEIQRTEQGDSAMYLCASSSGFVDGANVLTFGAGSRLTVL.

The chain links TRBV9 to TRBJ2-7; D possibly uses TRBD1 or TRBD2 (6 bases each). CDR1 is SGDLS and CDR2 is YYNGEE in the germline V gene. Trimming removed 4 bases from V and 4 bases from J, with 12 bases in between. The CDR3 has 13 residues. The CDR3 bases are TGTGCCAGCAGCCCAACAGGGACTTACGAGCAGTACTTC. Protein product: CASSPTGTYEQYF. Full variable domain (remainder filled in from reference TRBV9 and TRBJ2-7): DSGVTQTPKHLITATGQRVTLRCSPRSGDLSVYWYQQSLDQGLQFLIQYYNGEERAKGNILERFSAQQFPDLHSELNLSSLELGDSALYFCASSPTGTYEQYFGPGTRLTVT.

The chain uses TRBV11-2 and TRBJ2-5; 8 bases are shared with TRBD1. Germline V gives CDR1 SGHAT, CDR2 FQNNGV. Losses at the gene ends were 5 bases for V and 4 bases for J; bases not matched to a gene: 12. This CDR3 region has 16 residues. The CDR3 sequence is CASSRGTGPNVETQYF. For the CDR3, the DNA is TGTGCCAGCAGCCGAGGGACAGGCCCGAATGTAGAGACCCAGTACTTC.